This entry lists 19 T cell receptor beta chains sequenced from one sample in a study of blood T cells in healthy people across ages. A second PCR, run for roughly 7 to 11 cycles, used a sample-barcoded 5' primer plus a J-beta primer mix. TCRdb recomputed calls from the 5' RACE reads with MiXCR, one row per CDR3 protein. The repertoire holds approximately 790,000 distinct CDR3 sequences, with approximately 67% as singletons. What was sequenced was blood. Source of these receptors: a man aged 25-40 years in good health.

This clonotype was seen a few times. An end of the junction differs from the germline gene, which may be a read error. This sequence joins TRBV7-7 and TRBJ2-1, with a tentative D call TRBD1 (6 bases). Germline lookup yields CDR1 SSHAT and CDR2 FNYEAQ (reference sequence). The CDR3 spans 14 residues. The CDR3 spells CASSLAGASNEQFF. The DNA of the CDR3 is TGTGCTAGCAGCTTAGCAGGGGCGAGCAATGAGCAGTTCTTC.

The chain joins TRBV4-3 to TRBJ2-1; TRBD2 matches at 8 bases. This CDR3 is built from 17 residues. The germline gives CDR1 LGHNA, CDR2 YSLEER. Losses at the gene ends were 1 base for V and 9 bases for J; bases not matched to a gene: 14. CDR3 nucleotide sequence: TGCGCCAGCAGCCAAGGCGGCGTGGCGGGGGGCCTTTTTGAGCAGTTCTTC. Translation: CASSQGGVAGGLFEQFF.

A few counts support this clonotype. The J gene is TRBJ2-5, the V gene TRBV7-8; TRBD2 agrees at 12 bases. The CDR3 is 16 amino acids. Germline loops: CDR1 SGHVS, CDR2 FQNEAQ. J gave up 5 bases and V 2 bases, and 6 bases lay outside the gene matches. CDR3: CASSLRTSGVLETQYF. CDR3 in DNA: TGTGCCAGCAGCTTAAGGACTAGCGGGGTTTTGGAGACCCAGTACTTC. Based on the CDR3 plus reference TRBV7-8 and TRBJ2-5, the full variable domain is GAGVSQSPRYKVAKRGQDVALRCDPISGHVSLFWYQQALGQGPEFLTYFQNEAQLDKSGLPSDRFFAERPEGSVSTLKIQRTQQEDSAVYLCASSLRTSGVLETQYFGPGTRLLVL.

The CDR3 DNA reads TGTGCCAGCACGCCGGGTAGCAATCAGCCCCAGCATTTT. Protein sequence: CASTPGSNQPQHF. This chain uses TRBV12-3 or TRBV12-4 with TRBJ1-5; D remains unclear. Trimming left V 7 bases short and J 0 bases short, with 7 bases between. The CDR3 consists of 13 residues.

The J gene is TRBJ2-5, the V gene TRBV14; D remains ambiguous. V lost 3 bases and J lost 3, with 8 bases in between. This CDR3 has 13 residues. In germline, CDR1 is SGHDN, CDR2 FVKESK. The CDR3 loop reads CASSHEEEETQYF. Here the CDR3 DNA reads TGTGCCAGCAGCCACGAGGAAGAAGAGACCCAGTACTTC.

V usage is TRBV27 and J usage is TRBJ2-5; D is perhaps TRBD1 (5 bases). CDR1 is MNHEY, CDR2 SMNVEV, per germline (reference sequence). The CDR3 loop spans 13 amino acids. Trimming removed 10 bases at V and 1 base at J, with 13 bases between. The CDR3 spells CATHQGSQETQYF. CDR3 nucleotides: TGTGCCACCCACCAGGGCAGCCAAGAGACCCAGTACTTC.

The chain has TRBV6-2 or TRBV6-3 and TRBJ1-1, with D unclear. This CDR3 is 13 amino acids long. The germline CDR1 and CDR2 sequences are MNHEY and SVGEGT. Trimming pared 0 bases from V and 5 bases from J, leaving 7 bases between. The CDR3 reads CASSYSEVTEAFF. Written as DNA, the CDR3 is TGTGCCAGCAGTTACTCCGAGGTAACTGAAGCTTTCTTT.

This chain connects TRBV7-2 to TRBJ2-7; 7 bases align to TRBD2. The CDR3 has 14 amino acids. Unmatched junction bases numbered 7, after V lost 2 bases and J lost 6 bases. The germline V gene encodes CDR1 SGHTA and CDR2 FQGNSA. The CDR3 bases are TGTGCCAGCAGCTTAAGAAGCGGGGTTGGCGAGCAGTACTTC. It codes for CASSLRSGVGEQYF.

This clonotype occurred many times. The chain uses TRBV7-2 and TRBJ2-3, with D tentatively TRBD2 (6 bases). V was pared by 1 base and J by 2 bases, with 13 bases between. This CDR3 spans 16 amino acids. CDR1 is SGHTA, CDR2 FQGNSA, per germline. CDR3 sequence: CASSLEMGGNTDTQYF. In nucleotides, the CDR3 is TGTGCCAGCAGCTTAGAGATGGGGGGAAACACAGATACGCAGTATTTT.

In this sample, this clonotype turned up once. This clone may be a read error of a much larger clone one base away. The chain joins TRBV6-5 to TRBJ1-6; unclear D gene. The CDR3 length is 15 residues. CDR1 and CDR2 (germline): MNHEY, SVGAGI. The V end was cut by 2 bases, the J end by 7 bases, with 12 bases between. The CDR3 loop reads CASSYVGFENSPLHF. DNA for the CDR3: TGTGCCAGCAGTTACGTAGGGTTCGAAAATTCACCCCTCCACTTT.

This clonotype came up a few times. This rearrangement joins TRBV28 to TRBJ2-1, with 8 bases that match TRBD2. The CDR3 totals 10 residues. Germline CDR1 is MDHEN and CDR2 is SYDVKM. The ends lost 8 bases at V and 15 bases at J; junction bases unmatched: 6. CDR3 sequence: CASPRGESFF. The CDR3 DNA follows: TGTGCCAGCCCGCGGGGGGAGTCGTTCTTC.

V and J are TRBV5-6 and TRBJ2-1; a weak D match, TRBD2 (5 bases). Trimming took off 10 bases at V and 7 bases at J, with 24 bases between the two ends. The CDR3 is 15 residues long. CDR1 and CDR2 (germline): SGHDT, YYEEEE. The CDR3 is CAGGLLPRVSNEQFF. Here the CDR3 DNA reads TGTGCCGGCGGCCTACTCCCGAGGGTTTCGAATGAGCAGTTCTTC.

This chain joins TRBV7-9 and TRBJ1-2, with D possibly TRBD1 on 6 matching bases. Trimming removed 3 bases from V and 3 bases from J, with 11 bases in between. Per germline, CDR1 SEHNR and CDR2 FQNEAQ (reference sequence). The length of the CDR3 is 14 residues. This CDR3 is CASSFGTPYYGYTF. CDR3 in DNA: TGTGCCAGCAGCTTCGGGACACCCTACTATGGCTACACCTTC.

This clonotype was counted a few times. This chain uses TRBV4-3 with TRBJ2-7; possibly TRBD1 or TRBD2 for D (5 bases each). V lost 3 bases, J lost 6 bases, and 18 bases lay in between. The V gene's germline CDR1 is LGHNA and CDR2 YSLEER. The length of the CDR3 is 15 residues. CDR3 bases: TGCGCCAGCAGCCAGGAGAGGGGCGCCCCCCTCGAGCAGTACTTC. It codes for CASSQERGAPLEQYF.

This clonotype was counted a few times. This chain links TRBV12-3 or TRBV12-4 with TRBJ1-2; no clear D gene. CDR3 length: 12 amino acids. V was cut by 2 bases and J by 8 bases, with 9 bases left in between. In DNA, the CDR3 is TGTGCCAGCAGTTTAAGACGGTGGGGCTACACCTTC. This sequence encodes CASSLRRWGYTF.

The chain combines TRBV6-1 with TRBJ1-4, with D possibly being TRBD1 (5 bases). CDR3 length: 14 residues. V lost 3 bases and J lost 10, with 15 bases in between. Germline-derived CDR1 and CDR2 are MNHNS and SASEGT. The CDR3: CASSDLGRAVKLFF. DNA for the CDR3: TGTGCCAGCAGTGACTTGGGACGAGCGGTAAAACTGTTTTTT.

The CDR3 region is CSALRYRDSSTDTQYF. The CDR3 DNA is TGCAGTGCTTTGCGGTACCGGGACTCCAGCACAGATACGCAGTATTTT. V gene TRBV20-1 combines with J gene TRBJ2-3; weak D call: TRBD2 (6 bases). Germline V CDR1 and CDR2: DFQATT, SNEGSKA (reference sequence). V dropped 5 bases and J dropped 0 bases, with 18 bases sitting between them. This CDR3 contains 16 residues.

The CDR3 region is CASSSGLGDGELFF. The CDR3 DNA reads TGTGCCAGCAGTTCGGGACTAGGGGACGGGGAGCTGTTTTTT. The chain uses TRBV28 and TRBJ2-2; 8 bases are shared with TRBD2. After removal of 4 bases from V and 7 bases from J, the junction contained 5 bases not matched to a gene. Germline V lookup: CDR1 MDHEN, CDR2 SYDVKM. This CDR3 is built from 14 residues.

This clonotype was counted only a few times. This sequence joins TRBV7-2 and TRBJ2-1; weak D call: TRBD1 (6 bases). Germline V gene sequence: CDR1 SGHTA, CDR2 FQGNSA. V gave up 1 base and J gave up 4 bases, with 14 bases separating them. The CDR3 has 16 residues. CDR3 amino acids: CASSLETGGIYNEQFF. The CDR3 nucleotides are TGTGCCAGCAGCTTAGAGACAGGAGGAATTTACAATGAGCAGTTCTTC.